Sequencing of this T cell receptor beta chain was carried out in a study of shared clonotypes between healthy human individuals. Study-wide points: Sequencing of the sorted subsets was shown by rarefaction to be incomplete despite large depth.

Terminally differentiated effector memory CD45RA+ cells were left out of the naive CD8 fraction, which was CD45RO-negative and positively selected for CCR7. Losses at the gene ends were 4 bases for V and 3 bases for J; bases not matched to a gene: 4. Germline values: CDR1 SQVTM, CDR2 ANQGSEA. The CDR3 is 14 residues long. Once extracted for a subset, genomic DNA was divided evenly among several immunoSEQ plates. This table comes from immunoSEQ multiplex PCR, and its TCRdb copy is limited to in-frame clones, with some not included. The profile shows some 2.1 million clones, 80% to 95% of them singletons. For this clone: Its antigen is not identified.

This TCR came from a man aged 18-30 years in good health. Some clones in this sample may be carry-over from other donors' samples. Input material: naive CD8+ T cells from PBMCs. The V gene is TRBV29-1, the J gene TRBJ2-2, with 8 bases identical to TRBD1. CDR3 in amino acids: CSVGVQGDTGELFF. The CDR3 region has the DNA TGCAGCGTTGGAGTACAGGGGGACACCGGGGAGCTGTTTTTT.